The 6 T cell receptor beta chains below come from one sample, sequenced in a study of OX40 agonist ivuxolimab in advanced cancers. The assay was immunoSEQ multiplex PCR, and TCRdb's table has in-frame clones only and misses some. The data show 70,000 to 90,000 clones, with nearly 85% seen just once and over 6% held by the top ten. This material consisted of CD4+ or CD8+ T cells sorted from blood, taken in a trial of the OX40 agonist ivuxolimab. These receptors were taken from an adult with an advanced solid tumor such as melanoma, head and neck, liver or kidney cancer.

This chain connects TRBV10-1 to TRBJ1-6, with D hard to call. The CDR3 is 15 amino acids. The V and J ends lost 2 bases and 7 bases respectively, with 12 bases between them. The V gene's germline CDR1 is WNHNN and CDR2 SYGVQD (reference sequence). The CDR3 nucleotides read TGCGCCAGCAGTGAGCCAGAGCCGGGGAATTCACCCCTCCACTTT. Protein product: CASSEPEPGNSPLHF.

This chain connects TRBV7-9 to TRBJ2-2, with TRBD1 matching 10 bases. With 6 bases clipped from V and 6 bases from J, the junction kept 4 bases outside the gene matches. This CDR3 comprises 14 residues. Per the germline V gene, CDR1 is SEHNR and CDR2 is FQNEAQ (reference sequence). The DNA for the CDR3 is TGTGCCAGCAGTCGGACAGGGGGGTCCGGGGAGCTGTTTTTT. It codes for CASSRTGGSGELFF.

The chain has TRBV7-2 and TRBJ2-7; D is undetermined. The V gene's germline CDR1 is SGHTA and CDR2 FQGNSA. Trimming removed 5 bases from V and 3 bases from J, with 8 bases in between. The CDR3 is 12 amino acids. CDR3 in DNA: TGTGCCAGCAGCCCTCACTACTACGAGCAGTACTTC. Its translation is CASSPHYYEQYF.

This chain uses TRBV4-2 with TRBJ1-2; 7 bases are shared with TRBD1. From germline, CDR1 is LGHNA and CDR2 YNFKEQ. The CDR3 is 15 amino acids. J was trimmed by 7 bases and V by 1 base; bases with no gene match: 9. The CDR3 region has the DNA TGTGCCAGCAGCCAAGTAAACAGGGGAAGCGGTGGCTACACCTTC. Translation gives CASSQVNRGSGGYTF.

The chain joins TRBV2 to TRBJ2-4; 7 bases align to TRBD1. Germline V gene sequence: CDR1 SNHLY, CDR2 FYNNEI. The CDR3 is 15 residues long. J lost 4 bases, V lost 6 bases, and 9 bases had no gene match. The CDR3 DNA is TGTGCCAGCAGGGCAGGACAGGTGGGAAAAAACATTCAGTACTTC. Its protein is CASRAGQVGKNIQYF.

The chain couples TRBV19 to TRBJ2-1; 7 bases are shared with TRBD1. Germline CDR1 is LNHDA and CDR2 is SQIVND (reference sequence). Trimming removed 3 bases from V and 5 bases from J; junction bases left unmatched: 4. This CDR3 has 14 residues. Here the CDR3 reads CASSIFDRDNEQFF. The DNA of the CDR3 is TGTGCCAGTAGTATTTTCGACAGGGACAATGAGCAGTTCTTC. Supplemented by reference TRBV19 and TRBJ2-1, the full variable domain reads DGGITQSPKYLFRKEGQNVTLSCEQNLNHDAMYWYRQDPGQGLRLIYYSQIVNDFQKGDIAEGYSVSREKKESFPLTVTSAQKNPTAFYLCASSIFDRDNEQFFGPGTRLTVL.